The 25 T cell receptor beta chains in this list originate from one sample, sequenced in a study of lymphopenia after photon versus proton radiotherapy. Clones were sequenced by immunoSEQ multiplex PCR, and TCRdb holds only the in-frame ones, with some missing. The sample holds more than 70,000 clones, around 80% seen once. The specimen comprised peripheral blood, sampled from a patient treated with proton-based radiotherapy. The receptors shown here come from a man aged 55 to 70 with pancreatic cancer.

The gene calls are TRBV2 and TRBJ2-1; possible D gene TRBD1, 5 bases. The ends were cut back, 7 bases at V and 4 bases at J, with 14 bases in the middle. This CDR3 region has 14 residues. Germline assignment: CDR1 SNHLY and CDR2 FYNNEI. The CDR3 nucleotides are TGTGCCAGCAAGGGGATAGCACCATACAATGAGCAGTTCTTC. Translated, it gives CASKGIAPYNEQFF.

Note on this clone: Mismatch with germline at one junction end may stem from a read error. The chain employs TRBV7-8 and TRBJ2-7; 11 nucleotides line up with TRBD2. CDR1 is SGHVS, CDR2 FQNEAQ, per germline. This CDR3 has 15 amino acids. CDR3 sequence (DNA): TGTGCCAGCAGCCTAGCGGGAGGAGGACCCTACGAGCAGTACTTC. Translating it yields CASSLAGGGPYEQYF.

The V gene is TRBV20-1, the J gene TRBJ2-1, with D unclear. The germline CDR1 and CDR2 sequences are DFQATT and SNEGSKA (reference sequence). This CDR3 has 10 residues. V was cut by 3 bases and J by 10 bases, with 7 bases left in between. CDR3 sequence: CSARYMEQFF. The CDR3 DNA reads TGCAGTGCTAGGTACATGGAGCAGTTCTTC.

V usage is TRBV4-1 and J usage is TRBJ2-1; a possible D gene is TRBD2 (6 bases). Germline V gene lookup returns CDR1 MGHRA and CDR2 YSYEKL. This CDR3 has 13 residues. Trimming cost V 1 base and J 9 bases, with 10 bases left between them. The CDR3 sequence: CASSQGGTGEQFF. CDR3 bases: TGCGCCAGCAGCCAAGGCGGGACGGGTGAGCAGTTCTTC.

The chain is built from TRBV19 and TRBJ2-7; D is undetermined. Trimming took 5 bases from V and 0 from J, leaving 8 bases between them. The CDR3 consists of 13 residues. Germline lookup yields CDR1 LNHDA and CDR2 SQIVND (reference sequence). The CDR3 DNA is TGTGCCAGTAGTGTGATAGTCTCCTACGAGCAGTACTTC. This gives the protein CASSVIVSYEQYF.

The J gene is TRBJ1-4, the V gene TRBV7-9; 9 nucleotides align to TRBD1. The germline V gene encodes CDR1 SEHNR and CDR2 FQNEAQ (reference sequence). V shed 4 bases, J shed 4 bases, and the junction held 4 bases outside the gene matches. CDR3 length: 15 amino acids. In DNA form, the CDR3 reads TGTGCCAGCAGCTACGGGACAGGGAATAATGAAAAACTGTTTTTT. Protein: CASSYGTGNNEKLFF. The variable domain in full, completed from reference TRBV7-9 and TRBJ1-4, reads DTGVSQNPRHKITKRGQNVTFRCDPISEHNRLYWYRQTLGQGPEFLTYFQNEAQLEKSRLLSDRFSAERPKGSFSTLEIQRTEQGDSAMYLCASSYGTGNNEKLFFGSGTQLSVL.

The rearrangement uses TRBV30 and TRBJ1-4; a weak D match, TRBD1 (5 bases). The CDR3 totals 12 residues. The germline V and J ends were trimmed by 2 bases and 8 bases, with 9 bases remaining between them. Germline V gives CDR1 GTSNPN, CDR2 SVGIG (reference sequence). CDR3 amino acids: CAWSNYREKLFF. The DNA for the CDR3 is TGTGCCTGGAGTAACTACAGGGAAAAACTGTTTTTT. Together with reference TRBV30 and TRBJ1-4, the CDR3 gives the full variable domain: SQTIHQWPATLVQPVGSPLSLECTVEGTSNPNLYWYRQAAGRGLQLLFYSVGIGQISSEVPQNLSASRPQDRQFILSSKKLLLSDSGFYLCAWSNYREKLFFGSGTQLSVL.

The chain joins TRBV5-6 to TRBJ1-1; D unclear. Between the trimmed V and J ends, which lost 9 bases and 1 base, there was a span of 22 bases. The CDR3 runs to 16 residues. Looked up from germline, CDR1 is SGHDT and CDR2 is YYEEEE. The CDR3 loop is CATQLRGRPSNTEAFF. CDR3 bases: TGTGCCACCCAGCTAAGAGGGAGGCCCTCGAACACTGAAGCTTTCTTT.

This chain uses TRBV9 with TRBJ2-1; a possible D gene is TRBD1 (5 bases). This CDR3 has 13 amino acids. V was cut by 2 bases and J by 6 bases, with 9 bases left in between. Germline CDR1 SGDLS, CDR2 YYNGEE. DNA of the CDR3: TGTGCCAGCAGCGTGGTCCAGGGCAATGAGCAGTTCTTC. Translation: CASSVVQGNEQFF.

This CDR3 is CASSTSRTDNYGYTF. In DNA, the CDR3 is TGTGCCAGCAGTACATCTAGGACAGATAACTATGGCTACACCTTC. The V call is TRBV6-1, the J call TRBJ1-2; a weak D match, TRBD1 (6 bases). Looked up from germline, CDR1 is MNHNS and CDR2 is SASEGT. The V end was cut by 5 bases, the J end by 1 base, with 14 bases between. The CDR3 is 15 residues long.

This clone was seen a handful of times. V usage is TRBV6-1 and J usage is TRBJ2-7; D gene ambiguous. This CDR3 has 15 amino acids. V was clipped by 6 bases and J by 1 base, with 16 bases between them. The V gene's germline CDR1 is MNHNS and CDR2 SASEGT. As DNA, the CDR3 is TGTGCCAGCAGGTTCCAGGCAGGTGCGTCCTACGAGCAGTACTTC. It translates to CASRFQAGASYEQYF.

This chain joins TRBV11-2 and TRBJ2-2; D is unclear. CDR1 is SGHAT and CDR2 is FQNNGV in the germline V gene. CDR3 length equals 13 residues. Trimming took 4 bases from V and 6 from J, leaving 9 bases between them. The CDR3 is CASSSSRAGELFF. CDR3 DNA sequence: TGTGCCAGCAGCTCGAGCCGAGCCGGGGAGCTGTTTTTT.

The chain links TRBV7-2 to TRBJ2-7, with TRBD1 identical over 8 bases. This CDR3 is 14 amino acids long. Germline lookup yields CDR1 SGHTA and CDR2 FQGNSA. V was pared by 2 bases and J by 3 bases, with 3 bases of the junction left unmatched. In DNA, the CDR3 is TGTGCCAGCAGCTTATCGGGACAGGACTACGAGCAGTACTTC. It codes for CASSLSGQDYEQYF.

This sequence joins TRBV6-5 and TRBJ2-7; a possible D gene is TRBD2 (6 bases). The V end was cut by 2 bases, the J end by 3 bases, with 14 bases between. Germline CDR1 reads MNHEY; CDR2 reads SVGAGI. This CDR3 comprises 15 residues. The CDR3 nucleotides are TGTGCCAGCAGTTACCCTAGCGCTACCCTCTACGAGCAGTACTTC. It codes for CASSYPSATLYEQYF.

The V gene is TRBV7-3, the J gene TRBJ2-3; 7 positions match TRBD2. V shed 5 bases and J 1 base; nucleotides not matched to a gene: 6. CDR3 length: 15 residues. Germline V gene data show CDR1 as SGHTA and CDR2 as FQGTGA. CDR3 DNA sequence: TGTGCCAGCAGCACCCGGACTAGTCGCACAGATACGCAGTATTTT. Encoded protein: CASSTRTSRTDTQYF.

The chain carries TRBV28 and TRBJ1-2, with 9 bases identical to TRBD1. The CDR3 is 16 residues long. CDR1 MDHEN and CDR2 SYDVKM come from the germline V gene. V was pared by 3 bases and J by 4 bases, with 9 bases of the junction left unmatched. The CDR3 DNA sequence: TGTGCCAGCAGTTTCCCTGGGGGACAGGGACTCTATGGCTACACCTTC. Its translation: CASSFPGGQGLYGYTF.

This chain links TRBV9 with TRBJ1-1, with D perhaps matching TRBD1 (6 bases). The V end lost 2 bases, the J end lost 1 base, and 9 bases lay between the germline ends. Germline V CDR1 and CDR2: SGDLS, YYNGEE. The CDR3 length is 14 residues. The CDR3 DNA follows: TGTGCCAGCAGCGTCCCAGGGGCGAACACTGAAGCTTTCTTT. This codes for CASSVPGANTEAFF.

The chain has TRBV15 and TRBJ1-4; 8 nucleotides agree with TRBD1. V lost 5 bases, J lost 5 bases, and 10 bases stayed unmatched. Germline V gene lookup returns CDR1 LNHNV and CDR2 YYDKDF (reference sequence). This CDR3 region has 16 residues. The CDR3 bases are TGTGCCACCAGCCCTGCCGGATACAGGGGGAATGAAAAACTGTTTTTT. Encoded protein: CATSPAGYRGNEKLFF.

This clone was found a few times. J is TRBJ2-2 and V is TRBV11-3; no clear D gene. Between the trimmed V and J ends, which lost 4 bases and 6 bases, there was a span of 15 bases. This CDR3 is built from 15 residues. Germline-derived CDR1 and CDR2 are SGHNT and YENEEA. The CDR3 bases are TGTGCCAGCAGCTCCCTCGGTGTCCAAGCCGGGGAGCTGTTTTTT. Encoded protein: CASSSLGVQAGELFF.

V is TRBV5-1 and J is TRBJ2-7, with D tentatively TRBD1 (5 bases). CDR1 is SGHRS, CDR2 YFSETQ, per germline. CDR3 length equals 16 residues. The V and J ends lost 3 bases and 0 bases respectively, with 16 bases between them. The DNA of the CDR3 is TGCGCCAGCAGCTCAGGGTCGAGACAGAGCTCCTACGAGCAGTACTTC. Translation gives CASSSGSRQSSYEQYF.

This CDR3 reads CSVTDGLSGNTIYF. CDR3 sequence (DNA): TGCAGCGTAACCGACGGCCTCTCTGGAAACACCATATATTTT. The gene calls are TRBV29-1 and TRBJ1-3; no definite D call. The CDR3 length is 14 residues. In germline, CDR1 is SQVTM, CDR2 ANQGSEA. Trimming left V 6 bases short and J 0 bases short, with 12 bases between.

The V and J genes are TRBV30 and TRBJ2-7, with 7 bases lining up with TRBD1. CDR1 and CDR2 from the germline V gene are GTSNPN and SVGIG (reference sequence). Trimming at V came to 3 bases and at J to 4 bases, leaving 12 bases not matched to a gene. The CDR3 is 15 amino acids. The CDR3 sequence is CAWSAPGQPPYEQYF. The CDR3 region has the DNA TGTGCCTGGAGCGCCCCGGGACAGCCCCCTTACGAGCAGTACTTC.

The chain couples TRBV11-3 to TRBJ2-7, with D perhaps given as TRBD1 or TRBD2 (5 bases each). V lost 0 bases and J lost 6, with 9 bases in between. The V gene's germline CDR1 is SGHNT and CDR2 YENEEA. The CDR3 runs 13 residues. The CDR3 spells CASSLEPGREQYF. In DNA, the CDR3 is TGTGCCAGCAGCTTAGAGCCGGGGCGCGAGCAGTACTTC. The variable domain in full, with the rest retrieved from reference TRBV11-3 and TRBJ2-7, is EAGVVQSPRYKIIEKKQPVAFWCNPISGHNTLYWYLQNLGQGPELLIRYENEEAVDDSQLPKDRFSAERLKGVDSTLKIQPAELGDSAVYLCASSLEPGREQYFGPGTRLTVT.

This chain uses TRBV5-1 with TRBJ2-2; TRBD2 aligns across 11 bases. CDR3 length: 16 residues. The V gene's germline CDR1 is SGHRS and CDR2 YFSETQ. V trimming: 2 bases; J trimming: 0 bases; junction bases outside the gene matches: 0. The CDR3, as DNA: TGCGCCAGCAGCTTTAGCGGGAGGGCGAACACCGGGGAGCTGTTTTTT. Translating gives CASSFSGRANTGELFF.

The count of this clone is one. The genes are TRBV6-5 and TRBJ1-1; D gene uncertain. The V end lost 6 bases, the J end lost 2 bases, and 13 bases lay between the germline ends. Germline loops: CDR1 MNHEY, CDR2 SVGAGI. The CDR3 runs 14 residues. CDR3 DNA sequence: TGTGCCAGCAGACTTAGGTTGGATAACACTGAAGCTTTCTTT. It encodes CASRLRLDNTEAFF.